The 29 T cell receptor beta chains in this list originate from one sample, sequenced in a study of CD8 T cell repertoires and HIV-1 epitope variants. Measured with immunoSEQ multiplex PCR; TCRdb has only the in-frame clones, and not every one. Of 4,500 or so clones detected, roughly 61% appear once; the ten largest clones hold around 42%. No antigens are known for them. Sequences were obtained from cultured CD8+ T cells derived from PBMCs. These receptor sequences come from a male donor with HIV.

The rearrangement links TRBV7-6 to TRBJ2-1; 14 bases are shared with TRBD2. CDR1 is SGHVS, CDR2 FNYEAQ, per germline. CDR3 length: 15 amino acids. The J segment lost 7 bases and the V segment lost 5 bases, leaving 4 bases of the junction unmatched. CDR3 in DNA: TGTGCCAGCAGCCTAGGACTAGCGGGGGGTAATGAGCAGTTCTTC. This codes for CASSLGLAGGNEQFF.

The chain recombines TRBV7-2 with TRBJ1-3; weak D call: TRBD1 (6 bases). The V gene's germline CDR1 is SGHTA and CDR2 FQGNSA. V lost 5 bases and J 5 bases, leaving 16 bases between the germline ends. The CDR3 runs to 15 residues. The CDR3 here is CASSQFGGARNTIYF. In DNA, the CDR3 is TGTGCCAGCAGCCAATTCGGGGGGGCGAGAAACACCATATATTTT.

This clone has just a few counts. The chain links TRBV6-5 to TRBJ1-3; no reliable D call. The CDR3 is 16 residues long. Trimming took off 4 bases at V and 0 bases at J, with 13 bases between the two ends. Germline V gene lookup returns CDR1 MNHEY and CDR2 SVGAGI. CDR3 in DNA: TGTGCCAGCAGTTCCTCGTCCGAGATCTCTGGAAACACCATATATTTT. Its translation is CASSSSSEISGNTIYF.

There are a few counts of this clone. This sequence joins TRBV18 and TRBJ2-7; D gene ambiguous. Germline CDR1 is KGHSH and CDR2 is LQKENI. Trimming took off 5 bases at V and 0 bases at J, with 5 bases between the two ends. The length of the CDR3 is 12 residues. The CDR3 sequence: CASSTSSYEQYF. CDR3 DNA sequence: TGTGCCAGCTCAACCTCCTCCTACGAGCAGTACTTC.

The V call is TRBV28, the J call TRBJ2-7, with D possibly called TRBD1 or TRBD2 (5 bases each). The length of the CDR3 is 12 residues. The ends were cut back, 6 bases at V and 6 bases at J, with 12 bases in the middle. Germline lookup yields CDR1 MDHEN and CDR2 SYDVKM. CDR3 coding DNA: TGTGCCAGCAGCCTACTAGGGACCGAGCAGTACTTC. Its translation: CASSLLGTEQYF.

This clone was seen only a few times. J is TRBJ2-5 and V is TRBV29-1; the match to TRBD2 covers 10 bases. Germline V CDR1 and CDR2: SQVTM, ANQGSEA. CDR3 size: 13 residues. V gave up 6 bases and J gave up 3 bases; unmatched junction bases: 4. Here the CDR3 DNA reads TGCAGCGTGGCCCTAGCGGGGGAAGAGACCCAGTACTTC. This gives the protein CSVALAGEETQYF.

In its sample, this clone was seen once. CDR3 loop: CASSLDNNSPLHF. Here the CDR3 DNA reads TGCGCCAGCAGCTTAGACAATAATTCACCCCTCCACTTT. The gene calls are TRBV5-1 and TRBJ1-6; D is ambiguous. The CDR3 totals 13 residues. From germline, CDR1 is SGHRS and CDR2 YFSETQ. V was cut by 2 bases and J by 5 bases, with 5 bases left in between.

This clone was counted a few times. The V and J genes are TRBV5-6 and TRBJ1-5; D gene ambiguous. V lost 3 bases, J lost 7 bases, and 8 bases lay in between. Germline V lookup: CDR1 SGHDT, CDR2 YYEEEE. This CDR3 contains 12 residues. As DNA, the CDR3 is TGTGCCAGCAGCTCGTCGGGACAGCCCCAGCATTTT. This translates into CASSSSGQPQHF.

The chain carries TRBV5-6 and TRBJ1-1; D ambiguous. The CDR3 loop spans 11 amino acids. Germline lookup yields CDR1 SGHDT and CDR2 YYEEEE. V was pared by 4 bases and J by 8 bases, with 9 bases between. The CDR3 DNA sequence: TGTGCCAGCAGCGACTCAGAAGAAGCTTTCTTT. Translating it yields CASSDSEEAFF. Supplemented by reference TRBV5-6 and TRBJ1-1, the full variable domain reads DAGVTQSPTHLIKTRGQQVTLRCSPKSGHDTVSWYQQALGQGPQFIFQYYEEEERQRGNFPDRFSGHQFPNYSSELNVNALLLGDSALYLCASSDSEEAFFGQGTRLTVV.

This clone showed up just once. This CDR3 reads CASSGTGAWADTQYF. In DNA form, the CDR3 reads TGTGCCAGCAGTGGTACGGGAGCTTGGGCAGATACGCAGTATTTT. The chain employs TRBV5-6 and TRBJ2-3, with D maybe TRBD2 (6 bases). V was trimmed by 5 bases and J by 4 bases, leaving 17 bases between them. The CDR3 totals 15 residues. CDR1 and CDR2 (germline): SGHDT, YYEEEE.

The J gene is TRBJ2-7, the V gene TRBV6-6, with a possible D match to TRBD2 (6 bases). The germline V gene has CDR1 MNHNY and CDR2 SVGAGI (reference sequence). This CDR3 region has 12 residues. The V end lost 6 bases, the J end lost 6 bases, and 12 bases lay between the germline ends. CDR3 bases: TGTGCCAGCAGAGACCAGGGAGGCGAGCAGTACTTC. The encoded protein is CASRDQGGEQYF.

This clone was seen only a few times. The chain employs TRBV11-3 and TRBJ1-1; no clear D gene. This CDR3 spans 13 amino acids. The V end lost 1 base, the J end lost 7 bases, and 10 bases lay between the germline ends. The germline CDR1 and CDR2 sequences are SGHNT and YENEEA. This CDR3 reads CASSLGGENEAFF. CDR3 in DNA: TGTGCCAGCAGCTTAGGCGGGGAGAATGAAGCTTTCTTT.

This chain joins TRBV11-2 and TRBJ1-2; the D gene is possibly TRBD1 (6 bases). The CDR3 has 15 amino acids. The germline V gene encodes CDR1 SGHAT and CDR2 FQNNGV. The V gene lost 5 bases and the J gene lost 5 bases, with 18 bases spanning the gap. CDR3 region: CASSPPGVQTYGYTF. DNA for the CDR3: TGTGCCAGCAGCCCTCCAGGGGTTCAAACTTATGGCTACACCTTC.

The rearrangement uses TRBV11-3 and TRBJ2-1; TRBD1 matches 8 bases. The germline gives CDR1 SGHNT, CDR2 YENEEA. This CDR3 contains 16 residues. J lost 6 bases, V lost 3 bases, and 10 bases had no gene match. The CDR3 here is CASSFQGGQGVNEQFF. The CDR3 DNA reads as TGTGCCAGCAGCTTCCAGGGAGGACAGGGAGTCAATGAGCAGTTCTTC.

The V and J genes are TRBV9 and TRBJ1-1; D remains ambiguous. CDR1 is SGDLS, CDR2 YYNGEE, per germline. This CDR3 contains 14 residues. Trimming took 0 bases from V and 10 from J, leaving 16 bases between them. The CDR3: CASSVGTAGARAFF. The DNA of the CDR3 is TGTGCCAGCAGCGTAGGTACGGCAGGAGCTAGAGCTTTCTTT.

The chain couples TRBV11-2 to TRBJ2-2; D ambiguous. V lost 0 bases to trimming and J lost 6 bases, with 8 bases between them. This CDR3 comprises 14 residues. The germline gives CDR1 SGHAT, CDR2 FQNNGV. The CDR3 DNA is TGTGCCAGCAGCTTAGATCCTAGTGCCGGGGAGCTGTTTTTT. Protein product: CASSLDPSAGELFF.

This clone counts as large. This chain connects TRBV6-5 to TRBJ1-1; no definite D call. Germline lookup yields CDR1 MNHEY and CDR2 SVGAGI. The length of the CDR3 is 14 residues. V shed 1 base and J shed 0 bases, with 6 bases lying between them. The CDR3 DNA sequence: TGTGCCAGCAGTTACTTGGATATGAACACTGAAGCTTTCTTT. Residues: CASSYLDMNTEAFF.

This clone appeared a few times. V and J are TRBV6-5 and TRBJ2-2; D may be TRBD1 (6 bases). The V end was cut by 3 bases, the J end by 4 bases, with 9 bases between. The CDR3 is made up of 14 amino acids. CDR1 is MNHEY, CDR2 SVGAGI, per germline. Written as DNA, the CDR3 is TGTGCCAGCAGTTATCAGGGGCGCACCGGGGAGCTGTTTTTT. Amino acids: CASSYQGRTGELFF.

There are a few counts of this clone. The chain is built from TRBV27 and TRBJ2-2; D ambiguous. The length of the CDR3 is 12 residues. V gave up 6 bases and J gave up 5 bases, with 7 bases separating them. Germline assignment: CDR1 MNHEY and CDR2 SMNVEV (reference sequence). CDR3 sequence (DNA): TGTGCCAGCAGGGTCGGGACCGGGGAGCTGTTTTTT. This encodes CASRVGTGELFF.

The chain recombines TRBV18 with TRBJ2-2; 7 bases line up with TRBD1. The germline gives CDR1 KGHSH, CDR2 LQKENI. The V gene end was trimmed by 2 bases and the J gene end by 2 bases; junction bases not matched to a gene: 5. The CDR3 totals 16 residues. The CDR3 reads CASSPDTGVNTGELFF. As DNA, the CDR3 is TGTGCCAGCTCACCAGATACAGGGGTTAACACCGGGGAGCTGTTTTTT.

This clone was counted between two and nine times. The gene calls are TRBV4-3 and TRBJ1-2; TRBD1 might be the D (5 bases). The germline CDR1 and CDR2 sequences are LGHNA and YSLEER. This CDR3 comprises 14 residues. Deletions cut 1 base from V and 5 bases from J, with 11 bases between. Here the CDR3 reads CASSQGGELYGYTF. For the CDR3, the DNA is TGCGCCAGCAGCCAAGGGGGGGAATTGTATGGCTACACCTTC.

The chain combines TRBV7-2 with TRBJ1-3; D gene ambiguous. Trimming took off 5 bases at V and 0 bases at J, with 8 bases between the two ends. The CDR3 runs to 14 residues. Germline V lookup: CDR1 SGHTA, CDR2 FQGNSA. The chain's CDR3 is CASSIPGSGNTIYF. The DNA for the CDR3 is TGTGCCAGCAGCATACCGGGCTCTGGAAACACCATATATTTT.

The chain is built from TRBV6-1 and TRBJ2-2; 8 nucleotides match TRBD1. The CDR3 loop spans 15 amino acids. Germline values: CDR1 MNHNS, CDR2 SASEGT. Germline trimming cut 2 bases from V and 3 bases from J; bases unmatched to any gene: 2. The CDR3: CASSESGGDTGELFF. The CDR3 nucleotides read TGTGCCAGCAGTGAATCAGGGGGCGACACCGGGGAGCTGTTTTTT.

The chain couples TRBV27 to TRBJ2-7, with no clear D. V was clipped by 2 bases and J by 6 bases, with 14 bases between them. The germline V gene has CDR1 MNHEY and CDR2 SMNVEV (reference sequence). This CDR3 has 14 amino acids. The CDR3, as DNA: TGTGCCAGCAGTTTAACCCCCGGGCTCAGCGAGCAGTACTTC. Translated, it gives CASSLTPGLSEQYF.

In its sample, this clone ranks as medium-sized. The chain has TRBV7-8 and TRBJ2-7; D perhaps matches TRBD2 (5 bases). CDR3 length: 16 residues. CDR1 SGHVS and CDR2 FQNEAQ come from the germline V gene. Trimming took off 4 bases at V and 0 bases at J, with 16 bases between the two ends. CDR3 sequence reads: CASSSPWERNSYEQYF. The CDR3 coding sequence is TGTGCCAGCAGCTCCCCTTGGGAGCGGAACTCCTACGAGCAGTACTTC.

In DNA form, the CDR3 reads TGTGCCAGCAGTTTATCTCCTCTCCGGGAGCAGTACTTC. It codes for CASSLSPLREQYF. The V gene is TRBV27, the J gene TRBJ2-7, with D hard to call. Germline V CDR1 and CDR2: MNHEY, SMNVEV (reference sequence). The V and J ends lost 0 bases and 7 bases respectively, with 10 bases between them. The CDR3 loop spans 13 amino acids.

This clone was observed once. The chain links TRBV27 to TRBJ2-7, with 8 bases identical to TRBD1. Trimming at V came to 2 bases and at J to 3 bases, leaving 9 bases not matched to a gene. This CDR3 contains 16 residues. Germline CDR1 MNHEY, CDR2 SMNVEV (reference sequence). This chain's CDR3 is CASSLGVGTGDYEQYF. In nucleotides, the CDR3 is TGTGCCAGCAGTTTAGGGGTCGGGACAGGAGACTACGAGCAGTACTTC.

This clone qualifies as hyperexpanded. This rearrangement joins TRBV28 to TRBJ1-1; 10 positions agree with TRBD1. The V gene end was trimmed by 4 bases and the J gene end by 4 bases; junction bases not matched to a gene: 12. Germline loops: CDR1 MDHEN, CDR2 SYDVKM. The CDR3 contains 17 residues. For the CDR3, the DNA is TGTGCCAGCAGTTCCCCCGGGACAGGGGTGATTTCCACTGAAGCTTTCTTT. Amino acid sequence: CASSSPGTGVISTEAFF.

The rearrangement uses TRBV28 and TRBJ1-1, with D possibly TRBD1 on 6 matching bases. There are 13 residues in the CDR3. Trimming removed 3 bases at V and 5 bases at J, with 10 bases between. Germline V gene data show CDR1 as MDHEN and CDR2 as SYDVKM. The CDR3 is CASSLSRGTEAFF. CDR3 nucleotides: TGTGCCAGCAGTTTGAGCAGGGGAACTGAAGCTTTCTTT.